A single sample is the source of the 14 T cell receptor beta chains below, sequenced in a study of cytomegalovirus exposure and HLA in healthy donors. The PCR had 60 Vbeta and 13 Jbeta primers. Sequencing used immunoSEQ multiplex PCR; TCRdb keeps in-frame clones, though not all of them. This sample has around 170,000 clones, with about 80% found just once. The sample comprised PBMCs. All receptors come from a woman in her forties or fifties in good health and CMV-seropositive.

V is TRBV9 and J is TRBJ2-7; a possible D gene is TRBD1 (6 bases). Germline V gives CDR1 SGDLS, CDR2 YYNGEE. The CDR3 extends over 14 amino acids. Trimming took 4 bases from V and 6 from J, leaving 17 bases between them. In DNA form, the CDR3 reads TGTGCCAGCAGCACCCGGGACAAGGGGTTCGAGCAGTACTTC. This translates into CASSTRDKGFEQYF.

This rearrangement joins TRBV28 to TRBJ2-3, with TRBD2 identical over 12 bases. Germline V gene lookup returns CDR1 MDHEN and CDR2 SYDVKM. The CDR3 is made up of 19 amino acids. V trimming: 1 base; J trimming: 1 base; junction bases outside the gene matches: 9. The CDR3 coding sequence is TGTGCCAGCAGTTTATATACTAGCGGGGGGCCGCGTGGCACAGATACGCAGTATTTT. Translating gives CASSLYTSGGPRGTDTQYF.

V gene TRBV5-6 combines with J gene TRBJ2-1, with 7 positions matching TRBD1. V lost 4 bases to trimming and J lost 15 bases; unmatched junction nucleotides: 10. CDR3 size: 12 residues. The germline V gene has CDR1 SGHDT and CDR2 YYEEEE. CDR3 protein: CASSRTDRDRFF. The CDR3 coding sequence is TGTGCCAGCAGCCGCACCGACAGGGATAGGTTCTTC. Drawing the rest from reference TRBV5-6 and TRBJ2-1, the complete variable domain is DAGVTQSPTHLIKTRGQQVTLRCSPKSGHDTVSWYQQALGQGPQFIFQYYEEEERQRGNFPDRFSGHQFPNYSSELNVNALLLGDSALYLCASSRTDRDRFFGPGTRLTVL.

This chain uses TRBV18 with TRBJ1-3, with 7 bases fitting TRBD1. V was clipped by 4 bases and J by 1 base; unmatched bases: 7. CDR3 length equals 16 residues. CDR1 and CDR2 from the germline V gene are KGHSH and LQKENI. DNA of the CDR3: TGTGCCAGCTCACAACAAGGGACAGCATCTGGAAACACCATATATTTT. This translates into CASSQQGTASGNTIYF.

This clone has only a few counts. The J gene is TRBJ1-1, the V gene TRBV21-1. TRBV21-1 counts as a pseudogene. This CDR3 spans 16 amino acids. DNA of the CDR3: TGTGCCAGCAGCAAACCTGCGGGCAGGAGCCAGCGTGAAGCTTTCTTT. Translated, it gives CASSKPAGRSQREAFF.

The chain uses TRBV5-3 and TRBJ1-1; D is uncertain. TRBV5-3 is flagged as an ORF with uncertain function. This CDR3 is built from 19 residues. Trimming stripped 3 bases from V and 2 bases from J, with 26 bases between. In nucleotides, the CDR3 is TGTGCCAGAAGCTCCCCAACCATGATTAAGACAAAAACCAACACTGAAGCTTTCTTT. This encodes CARSSPTMIKTKTNTEAFF.

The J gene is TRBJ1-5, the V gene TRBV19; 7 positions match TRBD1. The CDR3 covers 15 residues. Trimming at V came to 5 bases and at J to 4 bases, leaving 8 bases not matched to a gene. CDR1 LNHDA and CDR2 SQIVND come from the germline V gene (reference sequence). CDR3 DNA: TGTGCCAGTAGTGACAGGGCTGGTTTAAATCAGCCCCAGCATTTT. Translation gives CASSDRAGLNQPQHF.

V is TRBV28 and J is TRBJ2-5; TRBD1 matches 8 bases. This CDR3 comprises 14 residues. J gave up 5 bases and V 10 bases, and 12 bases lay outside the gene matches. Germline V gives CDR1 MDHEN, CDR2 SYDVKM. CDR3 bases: TGTGCCACCTTTTCACAGGGGGTTGTCGAGACCCAGTACTTC. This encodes CATFSQGVVETQYF. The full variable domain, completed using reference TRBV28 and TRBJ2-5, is DVKVTQSSRYLVKRTGEKVFLECVQDMDHENMFWYRQDPGLGLRLIYFSYDVKMKEKGDIPEGYSVSREKKERFSLILESASTNQTSMYLCATFSQGVVETQYFGPGTRLLVL.

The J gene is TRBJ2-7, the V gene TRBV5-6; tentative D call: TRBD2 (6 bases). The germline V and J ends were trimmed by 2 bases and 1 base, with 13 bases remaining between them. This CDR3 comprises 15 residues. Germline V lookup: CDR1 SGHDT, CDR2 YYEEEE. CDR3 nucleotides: TGTGCCAGCAGCTTCGGAGGGCCGTGGTCCTACGAGCAGTACTTC. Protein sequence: CASSFGGPWSYEQYF.

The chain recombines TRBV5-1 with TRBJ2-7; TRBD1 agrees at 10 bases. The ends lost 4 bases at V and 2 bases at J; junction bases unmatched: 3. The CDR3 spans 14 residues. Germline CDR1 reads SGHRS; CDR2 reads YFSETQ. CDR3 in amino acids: CASSKGQGTYEQYF. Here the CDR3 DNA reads TGCGCCAGCAGCAAGGGACAGGGGACCTACGAGCAGTACTTC.

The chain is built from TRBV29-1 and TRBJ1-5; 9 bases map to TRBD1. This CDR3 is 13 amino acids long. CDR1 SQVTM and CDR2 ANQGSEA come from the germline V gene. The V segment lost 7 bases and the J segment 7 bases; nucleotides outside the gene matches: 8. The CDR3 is CSGGQGKGQPQHF. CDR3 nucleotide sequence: TGCAGCGGGGGACAGGGAAAAGGACAGCCCCAGCATTTT.

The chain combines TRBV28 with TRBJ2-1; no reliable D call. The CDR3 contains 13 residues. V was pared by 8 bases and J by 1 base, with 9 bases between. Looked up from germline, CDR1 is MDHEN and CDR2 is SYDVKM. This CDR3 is CASGRRSYNEQFF. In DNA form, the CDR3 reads TGTGCCAGCGGCCGCAGGTCCTACAATGAGCAGTTCTTC.

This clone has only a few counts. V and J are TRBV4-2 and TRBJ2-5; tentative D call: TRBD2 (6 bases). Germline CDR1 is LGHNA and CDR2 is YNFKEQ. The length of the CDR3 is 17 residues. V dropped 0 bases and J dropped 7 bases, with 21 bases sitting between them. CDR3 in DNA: TGTGCCAGCAGCCAAGATAGGGGTCGGGAGATCACGGGGACCCAGTACTTC. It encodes CASSQDRGREITGTQYF.

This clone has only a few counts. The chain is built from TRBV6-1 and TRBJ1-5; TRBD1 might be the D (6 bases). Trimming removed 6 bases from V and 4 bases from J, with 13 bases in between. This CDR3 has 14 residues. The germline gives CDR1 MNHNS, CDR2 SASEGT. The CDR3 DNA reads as TGTGCCAGCAGCGTCAACAGGGCTAATCAGCCCCAGCATTTT. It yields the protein CASSVNRANQPQHF.